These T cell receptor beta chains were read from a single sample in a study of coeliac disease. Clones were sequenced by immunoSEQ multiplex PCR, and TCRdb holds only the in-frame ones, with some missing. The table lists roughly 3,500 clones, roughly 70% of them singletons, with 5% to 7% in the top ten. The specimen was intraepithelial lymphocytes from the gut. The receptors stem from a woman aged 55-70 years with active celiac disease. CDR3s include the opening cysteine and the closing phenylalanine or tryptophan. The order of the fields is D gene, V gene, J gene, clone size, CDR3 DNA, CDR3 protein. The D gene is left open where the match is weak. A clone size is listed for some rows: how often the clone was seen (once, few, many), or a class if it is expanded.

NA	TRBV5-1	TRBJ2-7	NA	TGCGCCAGCAGCTTGATGGCTTCGGAGGGAAGGCGCTACGAGCAGTACTTC	CASSLMASEGRRYEQYF
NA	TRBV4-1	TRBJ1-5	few	TGCGCCAGCAGAAAAGGGGAGGAGGACAATCAGCCCCAGCATTTT	CASRKGEEDNQPQHF
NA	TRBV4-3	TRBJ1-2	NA	TGCGCCAGCAGCCTACGGGGAAGGAATTTTGATGGCTACACCTTC	CASSLRGRNFDGYTF
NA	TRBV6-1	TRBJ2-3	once	TGTGCCAGCAGTGAAAGGAGTAGCACAGATACGCAGTATTTT	CASSERSSTDTQYF
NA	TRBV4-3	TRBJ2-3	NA	TGCGCCAGCAGCAATCGGGACTTCCATAGCACAGATACGCAGTATTTT	CASSNRDFHSTDTQYF
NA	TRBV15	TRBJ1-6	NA	TGTGCCACCAGCCGGGGTGAAGGCTCACCCCTCCACTTT	CATSRGEGSPLHF
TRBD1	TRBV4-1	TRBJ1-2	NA	TGCGCCAGCAGCAGAAGGACAGGGAATGCTCTGGATGGCTACACCTTC	CASSRRTGNALDGYTF
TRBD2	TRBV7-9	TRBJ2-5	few	TGTGCCAGCAGCATACTAGCGGGAGAAGAGACCCAGTACTTC	CASSILAGEETQYF
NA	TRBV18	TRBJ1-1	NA	TGTGCCAGCTCACCACCGTCAGGGGCCCTAACGGAGAATGAAGCTTTCTTT	CASSPPSGALTENEAFF
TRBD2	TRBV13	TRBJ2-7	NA	TGTGCCAGCAGCTTCCGACTAGCGGGAGGGCTCAACGAGCAGTACTTC	CASSFRLAGGLNEQYF
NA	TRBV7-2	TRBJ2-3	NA	TGTGCCAGCAGCTTACTCCCCCGCGATGGAGATACGCAGTATTTT	CASSLLPRDGDTQYF
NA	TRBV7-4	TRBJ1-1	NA	TGTGCCAGCAGCTTAACGATCACGACAACGGAGAACACTGAAGCTTTCTTT	CASSLTITTTENTEAFF
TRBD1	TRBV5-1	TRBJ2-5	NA	TGCGCCAGCAGCCCCGGACAGGGGGTAGAGACCCAGTACTTC	CASSPGQGVETQYF
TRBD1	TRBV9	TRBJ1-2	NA	TGTGCCAGCAGCTCAGGGGGCTTCGGCTATGGCTACACCTTC	CASSSGGFGYGYTF
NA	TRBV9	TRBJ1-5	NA	TGTGCCAGCAGCGTAGACGGGGTTACGCCCCAGCATTTT	CASSVDGVTPQHF
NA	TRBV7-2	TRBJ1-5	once	TGTGCCAGCAGTCCGGAGGCGATTAGCAATCAGCCCCAGCATTTT	CASSPEAISNQPQHF
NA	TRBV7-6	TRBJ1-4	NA	TGTGCCAGCAGCTTAGTGAGTCTCGGAAAACTGTTTTTT	CASSLVSLGKLFF
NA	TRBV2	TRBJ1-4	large	TGTGCCAGCAGTGTCCCCTACACTAATGAAAAACTGTTTTTT	CASSVPYTNEKLFF
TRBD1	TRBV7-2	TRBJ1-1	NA	TGTGCCAGCACACAGGGACAGCCGAACACTGAAGCTTTCTTT	CASTQGQPNTEAFF
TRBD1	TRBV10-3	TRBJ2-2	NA	TGTGCCATCAGAGGGACAGGAGACACCGGGGAGCTGCTTTTT	CAIRGTGDTGELLF
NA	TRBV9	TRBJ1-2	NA	TGTGCCAGCAGCGTAGTTGGGCAGGGGATAAGTGGCTACACCTTC	CASSVVGQGISGYTF
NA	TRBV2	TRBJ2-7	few	TGTGCCAGCACCCCCCCAGGGCAGTACTTC	CASTPPGQYF
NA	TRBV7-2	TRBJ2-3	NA	TGTGCCAGCAGCTTCGAACGAGGAGATACGCAGTATTTT	CASSFERGDTQYF
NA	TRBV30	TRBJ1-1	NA	TGTGCCAGAGGACAGAACACTGAAGCTTTCTTT	CARGQNTEAFF
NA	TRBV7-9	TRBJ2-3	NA	TGTGCCAGCAACTCCCCCGGGGTTGTCTTAACCTCTGAAGATACGCAGTATTTT	CASNSPGVVLTSEDTQYF
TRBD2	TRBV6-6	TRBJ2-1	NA	TGTGCCAGCAGGCCCGGGACTAGCGGTTACAATGAGCAGTTCTTC	CASRPGTSGYNEQFF
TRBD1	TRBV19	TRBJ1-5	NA	TGTGCCAGTGAGGACAGGGCAAGGAGGCAGCCCCAGCATTTT	CASEDRARRQPQHF
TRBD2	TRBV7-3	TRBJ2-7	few	TGTGCCAGCAGCTTACTAGCGGGACCCTACGAGCAGTACTTC	CASSLLAGPYEQYF
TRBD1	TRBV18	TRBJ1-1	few	TGTGCCAGCTCACCGGGACAGGGGGTAGCTGAAGCTTTCTTT	CASSPGQGVAEAFF
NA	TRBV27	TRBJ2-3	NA	TGTGCCAGCAGTGATTTGCGGTCCACAGATACGCAGTATTTT	CASSDLRSTDTQYF
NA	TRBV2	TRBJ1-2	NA	TGTGCCAGCAGTGAGGGCGGAGGGGTCCCCTATGGCTACACCTTC	CASSEGGGVPYGYTF
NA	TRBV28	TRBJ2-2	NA	TGTGCCAGCAGTTTACCTAGAGGAAACACCGGGGGGCTGTTTTTT	CASSLPRGNTGGLFF
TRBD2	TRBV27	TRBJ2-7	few	TGTGCCAGCGGCCGTGGACTAGCGAGCTCCTACGAGCAGTACTTC	CASGRGLASSYEQYF
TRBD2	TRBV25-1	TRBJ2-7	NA	TGTGCCAGCAGTGAGGAACTAGCGACCTACGAGCAGTACTTC	CASSEELATYEQYF
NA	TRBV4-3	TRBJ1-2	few	TGCGCCAGCAGCCCGACTGTCTCGGCCAACTATGGCTACACCTTC	CASSPTVSANYGYTF
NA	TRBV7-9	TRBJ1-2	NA	TGTGCCAGCAGCTCGGCGGACTATGGCTACACCTTC	CASSSADYGYTF
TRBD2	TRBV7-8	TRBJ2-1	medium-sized	TGTGCCAGCAGCCCGGGACTAGCTTTCAATGAGCAGTTCTTC	CASSPGLAFNEQFF
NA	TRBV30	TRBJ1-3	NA	TGTGCCTCCCACAGGGCTGGAAACACCATATATTTT	CASHRAGNTIYF
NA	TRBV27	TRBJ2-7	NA	TGTGCCAGCAGCACTGGTGGAGCGGGTCTATCCTACGAGCAGTACTTC	CASSTGGAGLSYEQYF
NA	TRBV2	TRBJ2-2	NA	TGTGCCAGCAGTGGTCAGGGTCGCAACACCGGGGAGCTGTTTTTT	CASSGQGRNTGELFF
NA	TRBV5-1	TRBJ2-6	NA	TGCGCCAGCAGCTTTACAGGGCCCTCTTTGGCCAACGTCCTGACTTTC	CASSFTGPSLANVLTF
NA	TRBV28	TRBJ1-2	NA	NA	CASSFFGSNYGYTF